This entry lists 27 T cell receptor beta chains sequenced from one sample in a study of a mutant IDH1 vaccine in newly diagnosed glioma listed by TCRdb under 2021. Sample time point, as interpreted from the label and publication: week 47, end of study. Each vaccine dose, consisting of 300 ug of a 20-mer mutant IDH1 peptide in Montanide, was administered subcutaneously with topical imiquimod. No antigen is known for these receptors. Library generation was performed with the immunoSEQ multiplex PCR assay. Imported from immuneACCESS, the table was reduced by TCRdb to in-frame sequences with V and J called. These copies leave out some clones; in studies compared against another copy, an unresolved V gene accounts for under half, and the cause of the remainder is not known. This sample lists about 33,000 clones; roughly 82% were detected once. 7.5% to 10% of the sample comes from the top ten. This sample comprised PBMCs, obtained from a glioma patient whose treatment included an IDH1 peptide vaccine. All receptors come from a man in his forties with glioma.

The chain couples TRBV15 to TRBJ2-7; unclear D gene. The length of the CDR3 is 13 residues. Trimming removed 0 bases from V and 4 bases from J, with 7 bases in between. The germline V gene has CDR1 LNHNV and CDR2 YYDKDF (reference sequence). CDR3 protein: CATSRDHGYEQYF. In DNA, the CDR3 is TGTGCCACCAGCAGAGACCATGGGTACGAGCAGTACTTC.

As concerns this clone: The junction shows a germline mismatch at one end, possibly a read error. The rearrangement links TRBV6-6 to TRBJ1-1; a weak D match, TRBD1 (6 bases). The CDR3 covers 16 residues. Germline lookup yields CDR1 MNHNY and CDR2 SVGAGI (reference sequence). DNA of the CDR3: TGTGCCAGCACTTACCCACCACAGGGTCTCGGCACTGAAGCTTTCTTT. This encodes CASTYPPQGLGTEAFF.

V usage is TRBV10-3 and J usage is TRBJ1-5; D remains unclear. Trimming took 3 bases from V and 4 from J, leaving 4 bases between them. This CDR3 has 12 residues. Looked up from germline, CDR1 is ENHRY and CDR2 is SYGVKD. CDR3 coding DNA: TGTGCCATCAGTGACATAAATCAGCCCCAGCATTTT. Its protein product is CAISDINQPQHF.

This chain links TRBV5-6 with TRBJ2-7, with D perhaps given as TRBD1 or TRBD2 (5 bases each). Per the germline V gene, CDR1 is SGHDT and CDR2 is YYEEEE. The CDR3 length is 14 residues. V was shortened by 3 bases and J by 1 base, with 11 bases between the two germline ends. CDR3 sequence (DNA): TGTGCCAGCAGCTCTCCGGGACGGTCCTACGAGCAGTACGTC. This encodes CASSSPGRSYEQYV.

This sequence joins TRBV18 and TRBJ1-1; D remains ambiguous. V gave up 3 bases and J gave up 4 bases, with 6 bases separating them. The CDR3 extends over 12 amino acids. CDR1 is KGHSH and CDR2 is LQKENI in the germline V gene. The CDR3 reads CASSPGATEAFF. The CDR3 DNA is TGTGCCAGCTCACCTGGAGCCACTGAAGCTTTCTTT.

This clone came up once. CDR3 DNA: TGCGCCAGCAGCCCGCAGGCGAACACCGGGGAGCTGTTTTTT. This encodes CASSPQANTGELFF. The chain uses TRBV5-1 and TRBJ2-2; no clear D gene. CDR3 length equals 14 residues. The V end was cut by 4 bases, the J end by 0 bases, with 7 bases between. Germline V lookup: CDR1 SGHRS, CDR2 YFSETQ. Full variable domain (missing parts from reference TRBV5-1 and TRBJ2-2): KAGVTQTPRYLIKTRGQQVTLSCSPISGHRSVSWYQQTPGQGLQFLFEYFSETQRNKGNFPGRFSGRQFSNSRSEMNVSTLELGDSALYLCASSPQANTGELFFGEGSRLTVL.

J is TRBJ2-1 and V is TRBV5-5; D is ambiguous. This CDR3 is built from 15 residues. V dropped 0 bases and J dropped 0 bases, with 7 bases sitting between them. Germline V gene sequence: CDR1 SGHKS, CDR2 YYEKEE (reference sequence). This chain's CDR3 is CASSLVESSYNEQFF. The CDR3 coding sequence is TGTGCCAGCAGCTTGGTAGAAAGCTCCTACAATGAGCAGTTCTTC.

The chain links TRBV5-1 to TRBJ1-2; no clear D gene. CDR1 SGHRS and CDR2 YFSETQ come from the germline V gene. This CDR3 region has 14 residues. Trimming cost V 1 base and J 6 bases, with 13 bases left between them. This chain's CDR3 is CASSLQATSNGYTF. As DNA, the CDR3 is TGCGCCAGCAGCTTGCAAGCCACCTCCAATGGCTACACCTTC.

This clone has only a few counts. The J gene is TRBJ2-7, the V gene TRBV6-6, with a possible D match to TRBD2 (6 bases). Germline CDR1 MNHNY, CDR2 SVGAGI (reference sequence). This CDR3 region has 16 residues. V shed 2 bases and J shed 4 bases, with 18 bases lying between them. CDR3 sequence (DNA): TGTGCCAGCAGTTACGCCCCTACGGGAGTGGGGTACGAGCAGTACTTC. This translates into CASSYAPTGVGYEQYF.

In this sample, this clone turned up a few times. V is TRBV5-6 and J is TRBJ1-2, with 8 bases matching TRBD1. Trimming cost V 3 bases and J 6 bases; bases outside gene matches: 13. Germline assignment: CDR1 SGHDT and CDR2 YYEEEE. This CDR3 has 16 amino acids. The CDR3 nucleotides are TGTGCCAGCAGCTACCCCACAAATGCAGGGGGCGATGGCTACACCTTC. Translating it yields CASSYPTNAGGDGYTF.

The chain carries TRBV15 and TRBJ2-6; TRBD1 aligns across 7 bases. V shed 1 base and J 2 bases; nucleotides not matched to a gene: 5. CDR3 length: 17 residues. The germline V gene encodes CDR1 LNHNV and CDR2 YYDKDF (reference sequence). As DNA, the CDR3 is TGTGCCACCAGCAGAGGAGCCAGGGGGACTGGGGCCAACGTCCTGACTTTC. Translation gives CATSRGARGTGANVLTF.

This clone occurred a few times. The chain uses TRBV30 and TRBJ2-5, with D unclear. The CDR3 has 13 amino acids. Germline-derived CDR1 and CDR2 are GTSNPN and SVGIG (reference sequence). The ends were cut back, 5 bases at V and 1 base at J, with 11 bases in the middle. CDR3 DNA sequence: TGTGCCTGGGCGGTTCGGAGCCAAGAGACCCAGTACTTC. Translated: CAWAVRSQETQYF.

The chain recombines TRBV4-3 with TRBJ1-2, with a tentative D call TRBD1 (6 bases). The V gene lost 4 bases and the J gene lost 3 bases, with 12 bases spanning the gap. This CDR3 comprises 14 residues. Germline V gene data show CDR1 as LGHNA and CDR2 as YSLEER. CDR3 DNA: TGCGCCAGCAGCCCTAAAGCAGGGGACTATGGCTACACCTTC. The encoded protein is CASSPKAGDYGYTF.

The J gene is TRBJ1-2, the V gene TRBV10-3; D is unclear. The CDR3 extends over 13 amino acids. Germline CDR1 and CDR2: ENHRY and SYGVKD. V lost 2 bases, J lost 11 bases, and 15 bases lay in between. CDR3 bases: TGTGCCATCAGTGAGATAGGGCTTGTTCGATACACCTTC. It is translated as CAISEIGLVRYTF.

The chain employs TRBV5-1 and TRBJ2-3; no clear D gene. The germline gives CDR1 SGHRS, CDR2 YFSETQ. The CDR3 totals 15 residues. V was cut by 3 bases and J by 3 bases, with 14 bases left in between. CDR3 sequence reads: CASSYQTNPTDTQYF. Written as DNA, the CDR3 is TGCGCCAGCAGCTACCAAACAAACCCTACAGATACGCAGTATTTT.

The chain combines TRBV7-9 with TRBJ2-7; 7 bases map to TRBD2. The V and J ends lost 5 bases and 1 base, in that order; junction bases with no gene match: 5. The CDR3 sequence is 14 residues long. CDR1 and CDR2 from the germline V gene are SEHNR and FQNEAQ (reference sequence). CDR3 DNA: TGTGCCAGCAGCCCCGGGGGGTTATCCTACGAGCAGTACGTC. Its protein is CASSPGGLSYEQYV.

The CDR3 protein is CASSPHDRVLFIGEQFF. The CDR3 nucleotides are TGCGCCAGCAGCCCGCACGATCGAGTCCTCTTTATAGGTGAGCAGTTCTTC. The rearrangement uses TRBV10-2 and TRBJ2-1; D is uncertain. The CDR3 is 17 amino acids. In germline, CDR1 is WSHSY, CDR2 SAAADI. Between the trimmed V and J ends, which lost 6 bases and 9 bases, there was a span of 27 bases.

This chain connects TRBV19 to TRBJ2-1; TRBD2 matches at 9 bases. Looked up from germline, CDR1 is LNHDA and CDR2 is SQIVND (reference sequence). The CDR3 is made up of 15 amino acids. Germline trimming cut 5 bases from V and 9 bases from J; bases unmatched to any gene: 11. DNA of the CDR3: TGTGCCAGTAGTCCTTGGGAGCGGGAGGAAATTGAGCAGTTCTTC. This encodes CASSPWEREEIEQFF. Looking up the rest from reference TRBV19 and TRBJ2-1 gives the full variable domain: DGGITQSPKYLFRKEGQNVTLSCEQNLNHDAMYWYRQDPGQGLRLIYYSQIVNDFQKGDIAEGYSVSREKKESFPLTVTSAQKNPTAFYLCASSPWEREEIEQFFGPGTRLTVL.

The chain combines TRBV6-6 with TRBJ2-7; no definite D call. CDR3 length: 12 residues. V was pared by 5 bases and J by 2 bases, with 7 bases between. The germline V gene has CDR1 MNHNY and CDR2 SVGAGI (reference sequence). CDR3 protein: CASSPKPYEQYV. The DNA for the CDR3 is TGTGCCAGCAGTCCCAAACCCTACGAGCAGTACGTC.

By proportion, this clone is large. The rearrangement joins TRBV27 to TRBJ2-7; TRBD1 agrees at 8 bases. The CDR3 runs 16 residues. Germline assignment: CDR1 MNHEY and CDR2 SMNVEV (reference sequence). With 0 bases clipped from V and 4 bases from J, the junction kept 8 bases outside the gene matches. The CDR3 sequence: CASSLSLPGGWYEQYF. The CDR3 DNA is TGTGCCAGCAGTTTATCGTTGCCAGGGGGCTGGTACGAGCAGTACTTC.

The chain couples TRBV5-1 to TRBJ1-2; TRBD1 agrees at 9 bases. Looked up from germline, CDR1 is SGHRS and CDR2 is YFSETQ. With 6 bases clipped from V and 9 bases from J, the junction kept 12 bases outside the gene matches. The length of the CDR3 is 14 residues. CDR3 protein: CASTWGGQGLRYTF. Here the CDR3 DNA reads TGCGCCAGCACCTGGGGGGGACAGGGTCTCCGCTACACCTTC.

This chain connects TRBV4-2 to TRBJ1-4; 7 bases line up with TRBD1. From germline, CDR1 is LGHNA and CDR2 YNFKEQ. Trimming cost V 4 bases and J 8 bases; bases outside gene matches: 10. This CDR3 is 15 amino acids long. CDR3 sequence (DNA): TGTGCCAGCAGCCTCGACCGACAGGGAGGGGAAAAACTGTTTTTT. This gives the protein CASSLDRQGGEKLFF.

The chain is built from TRBV6-5 and TRBJ2-7; D gene uncertain. Germline-derived CDR1 and CDR2 are MNHEY and SVGAGI. V shed 2 bases and J shed 0 bases, with 11 bases lying between them. This CDR3 region has 15 residues. The CDR3 protein is CASSYRAESSYEQYF. CDR3 DNA sequence: TGTGCCAGCAGTTACAGGGCGGAAAGCTCCTACGAGCAGTACTTC.

The rearrangement links TRBV19 to TRBJ1-2; D is unclear. Trimming took 1 base from V and 8 from J, leaving 17 bases between them. This CDR3 is 15 amino acids long. Germline V gives CDR1 LNHDA, CDR2 SQIVND (reference sequence). For the CDR3, the DNA is TGTGCCAGTAGTATAGTCGGTCCTTCGGTCAAGGGCTACACCTTC. It specifies CASSIVGPSVKGYTF.

This rearrangement joins TRBV29-1 to TRBJ1-2; D is possibly TRBD1 (5 bases). The CDR3 sequence is 13 residues long. Germline assignment: CDR1 SQVTM and CDR2 ANQGSEA. Trimming took off 5 bases at V and 8 bases at J, with 18 bases between the two ends. The CDR3 reads CSVPPKGMSGYTF. Written as DNA, the CDR3 is TGCAGCGTTCCTCCCAAGGGGATGAGCGGCTACACCTTC.

This sequence joins TRBV6-9 and TRBJ2-7, with D possibly TRBD1 on 6 matching bases. Germline assignment: CDR1 MNHGY and CDR2 SVAAGI. Trimming removed 5 bases from V and 7 bases from J, with 15 bases in between. The length of the CDR3 is 13 residues. The CDR3 DNA sequence: TGTGCCAGCAGTGGCCCGGGACAACGGGAGCAGTACTTC. This encodes CASSGPGQREQYF.

The table lists this clone with a count of one. This sequence joins TRBV19 and TRBJ2-7, with D perhaps matching TRBD1 or TRBD2 (5 bases each). Germline-derived CDR1 and CDR2 are LNHDA and SQIVND (reference sequence). V dropped 5 bases and J dropped 5 bases, with 10 bases sitting between them. CDR3 length equals 12 residues. CDR3 sequence reads: CASSFSGHEQYV. The CDR3 nucleotides are TGTGCCAGTAGTTTCTCGGGGCACGAGCAGTACGTC.